Described below is a single T cell receptor (beta chain) sequence and its context. PCR involved 60 Vbeta and 13 Jbeta primers. In the original processing: Later analysis identified some 80 million unique TCR beta chains, 10 million to 12 million shared. Generated by immunoSEQ multiplex PCR, the TCRdb table keeps only in-frame clones and is missing some. Clone size and V and J calls were adopted from that table, with D and trimming inferred from the DNA. The sample lists about 91,000 clones, about 89% seen once, with around a tenth in the top ten. V was pared by 5 bases and J by 10 bases, with 7 bases of the junction left unmatched. Germline loops: CDR1 SGHRS, CDR2 YFSETQ. CDR3 length: 15 residues. These data are taken from a study of cytomegalovirus exposure and HLA in healthy donors. At the level of the study: In an early release, HLA-typed donors contributed some 80 million unique TCR sequences.

Sequences were obtained from PBMCs. The chain has TRBV5-1 and TRBJ2-2; 14 positions match TRBD2. This TCR came from a man under 40 in good health and CMV-seropositive. The CDR3 sequence is CASSTGLAGDSELFF. CDR3 bases: TGCGCCAGCAGTACGGGACTAGCGGGAGACTCGGAGCTGTTTTTT.